A selection of T cell receptor beta chains follows, all from one sample in a study of T cell changes during pregnancy in multiple sclerosis. Some clones are missing from TCRdb's copy, which holds only in-frame ones; the method was immunoSEQ multiplex PCR. Altogether about 40,000 clones are present, approximately 94% being singletons, with the ten largest covering approximately 1.7%. The sample was peripheral blood, taken in the third trimester of pregnancy. The origin of the receptors is a female donor with multiple sclerosis, enrolled in a pregnancy study. Each CDR3 is given without its conserved first and last residue. A D gene is named only where the DNA matches it firmly.

v_call d_call cdr3_length cdr3_aa
TRBV5-1 TRBD2 14 ASSLSGGSSYNEQF
TRBV7-8 . 12 ASSLAWDSNEQY
TRBV11-2 TRBD1 13 ASSRDRENTGELF
TRBV15 . 13 ATSLSDRVNQPQH
TRBV7-2 . 13 ASSLARLYTDTQY
TRBV7-9 TRBD2 14 ASSLMRAGGPLEQF
TRBV4-3 TRBD2 15 ASSQDPAGGLLGELF
TRBV9 . 11 ASSPRTAYEQY
TRBV9 TRBD1 13 ASSVLDRNPGELF
TRBV6-1 . 13 ASSVDILSYNEQF
TRBV7-2 TRBD1 12 ASSPRQGVNTIY
TRBV11-2 . 13 ASSLWGRRMAEAF
TRBV5-1 . 13 ASSREGAVNQPQH
TRBV7-4 TRBD1 12 ASRPTRDSYEQY
TRBV18 TRBD2 12 ASRTSAFSYEQY
TRBV4-1 TRBD1 13 ASSHGQGEGYGYT
TRBV11-3 . 12 ASSLPGGVYGYT
TRBV9 . 13 ASSVSPEGYEKLF
TRBV11-2 . 12 ASSLRGSNSPLH
TRBV27 . 15 ASRRGKSRTLKETQY
TRBV29-1 TRBD1 15 SVTEDRRRSYNSPLH
TRBV30 . 11 AWSGDFNQPQH
TRBV13 TRBD1 12 ASSLGTGPREQY
TRBV7-2 TRBD1 14 ASSYSPTGSGTEAF
TRBV7-8 TRBD2 16 ASSFAATGTSGSNEQF
TRBV9 . 17 ASSVVILGAGVENTEAF
TRBV7-9 TRBD1 11 ASRLGGNGGYT
TRBV2 TRBD1 13 ASSGGQVGVGELF
TRBV5-1 . 12 ASRPVQGNTEAF
TRBV5-5 TRBD1 14 ASSWTGRATNEKLF
TRBV6-4 . 11 ASSTSGFNEQF
TRBV4-1 . 11 ASVGGAHNEQF
TRBV7-3 . 12 ASKRDGWDQPQH
TRBV29-1 TRBD2 11 SVRGGARETQY
TRBV28 . 11 ASSLPGIYEQY
TRBV27 TRBD1 12 ASNLRQGLTEAF
TRBV11-2 TRBD2 17 ASSLHRIAGGPGVETQY
TRBV4-3 . 12 ASSQDTFIGELF
TRBV7-2 . 12 ASSLKGRDSPLH
TRBV19 . 12 ASSPPRGEAEAF
TRBV6-5 . 13 ASRSPAVGGYEQY
TRBV19 . 12 ASSIEGRENIQY
TRBV28 . 13 ASAGRGIRTDTQY
TRBV2 . 13 ASRDSDSSTDTQY
TRBV9 TRBD1 13 ASSVGDRDVTEAF
TRBV18 . 13 ASSPYKGDNQPQH
TRBV28 TRBD1 13 ASSRPTGQGYEQY
TRBV27 TRBD2 15 ASRGTSGRADKNIQY
TRBV30 TRBD1 12 AWERQGIQETQY
TRBV7-3 . 10 ASSLRAGELF